The present T cell receptor beta chain was sequenced within a study of shared clonotypes between healthy human individuals. Study outcomes and limitations: Shared clonotypes across all four donors exceeded non-shared ones in generation probability. Clonotype sharing among donors was thought likely to change with sequencing depth.

Nashville, Tennessee was home to all donors, who were Caucasian adults. Worth noting for this clone: The antigen remains undetermined.

Clones were read by immunoSEQ multiplex PCR, and TCRdb kept only the in-frame ones, dropping some. The sample gives 1.6 million or so clones, over 95% of which show up once; 0.95% to 1.5% is in the top ten. Germline-derived CDR1 and CDR2 are SEHNR and FQNEAQ (reference sequence). The CDR3 spans 15 residues. V lost 3 bases, J lost 4 bases, and 7 bases stayed unmatched. The origin of this receptor is a man aged 25-45 years in good health. V and J are TRBV7-9 and TRBJ2-5, with 8 nucleotides matching TRBD2. Sequencing was carried out using naive CD4+ T cells sorted from blood. Subset reported: CD45RA+ positively selected. CDR3 sequence reads: CASSLPLAGSETQYF. The CDR3 DNA is TGTGCCAGCAGCTTGCCCTTAGCGGGATCAGAGACCCAGTACTTC. The variable domain in full, completed from reference TRBV7-9 and TRBJ2-5, reads DTGVSQNPRHKITKRGQNVTFRCDPISEHNRLYWYRQTLGQGPEFLTYFQNEAQLEKSRLLSDRFSAERPKGSFSTLEIQRTEQGDSAMYLCASSLPLAGSETQYFGPGTRLLVL.